This T cell receptor beta chain originates from a study of vaccination effects on CD4 cells after COVID-19. Broader study findings: Cross-reaction with common cold coronaviruses was seen in only 1 of 255 vaccine-induced clones from healthy vaccinees. Limitations: small convalescent group and missing early post-infection timepoints.

Comment on this clone: Its antigen is unknown.

The CDR3 spans 17 residues. Assay used: immunoSEQ multiplex PCR; TCRdb lists only in-frame clones, some missing. Of 60,000 to 70,000 clones in the sample, more than 80% were seen once. Sequencing in the ViraFEST assay came after antigen-specific CD4+ T cells had been expanded with viral peptide pools, which were used to stimulate PBMC. Culture lasted about ten days before CD4+ T cell isolation. Having tested negative for nucleocapsid antibodies, the vaccine recipients showed no prior SARS-CoV-2 infection. A density of around 2 million PBMC per well was used; these cells were cultured with 10 IU/ml IL-2 and around 9.6 ug/ml peptides.

This chain connects TRBV21-1 to TRBJ2-2. TRBV21-1 is assigned pseudogene status. The TCR comes from a human donor who received a COVID-19 vaccine. The specimen was CD4+ T cells from PBMCs cultured with HCoV-229E spike peptides, collected before COVID-19 vaccination. The CDR3 sequence: CASSHPQSLTATGELFF. CDR3 nucleotides: TGTGCCAGCAGCCACCCCCAGAGCCTAACGGCTACCGGGGAGCTGTTTTTT.